Listed below are T cell receptor beta chains from one sample, sequenced in a study of T cells after somatic rescue of genetic block. Sequencing used immunoSEQ multiplex PCR; TCRdb keeps in-frame clones, though not all of them. The profile shows roughly 15,000 clones, under 75% of them singletons. The sample comprised peripheral blood mononuclear cells (PBMCs). These receptors were taken from a boy between 10 and 17 years old. Each CDR3 is given with its conserved first and last residue. The size field is filled for only some rows; it gives once, few, many or a size class.

>TRBV18|NA|TRBJ1-2
CASSPLSEDGYTF
>TRBV30|once|TRBJ2-3
CAWSVRLTDTQYF
>TRBV28|NA|TRBJ2-3
CASSFPGLAVTLVNTQYF
>TRBV18|NA|TRBJ2-3
CASSLRQASSTDTQYF
>TRBV11-2|NA|TRBJ1-1
CASSPPWGTEAFF
>TRBV29-1|few|TRBJ2-2
CSVGGDRVGTGELFF
>TRBV9|NA|TRBJ1-2
CASSAQGHTGPYGYTF
>TRBV7-9|NA|TRBJ2-7
CASSLRSAGRGDEQYF
>TRBV30|many|TRBJ1-6
CAWEPLGSSYNSPLHF
>TRBV9|NA|TRBJ2-3
CASSAYRGADTQYF
>TRBV10-3|NA|TRBJ2-5
CAISEQQETQYF
>TRBV7-7|NA|TRBJ2-1
CASGPGLAAYNEQFF
>TRBV21-1|NA|TRBJ1-5
CASSPPAPWGNQPQHF
>TRBV11-2|NA|TRBJ2-2
CASSLDTRTTGELFF
>TRBV18|medium-sized|TRBJ2-7
CASSPVFTSLSYEQYF
>TRBV10-3|NA|TRBJ2-5
CAISPRGTSGGKGDQETQYF
>TRBV5-1|NA|TRBJ2-3
CASRLALAFKTDTQYF
>TRBV6-5|NA|TRBJ2-7
CASRSGWGAWYEQYF
>TRBV13|once|TRBJ2-3
CASSLTPQNTQYF
>TRBV6-4|NA|TRBJ2-4
CASSVLGTSGQNIQYF
>TRBV12-1|NA|TRBJ2-3
CASSFDPQGRSSDTQYF
>TRBV7-9|NA|TRBJ2-7
CASSLGGSKYYEQYF
>TRBV6-1|NA|TRBJ1-1
CASSHTKDSEAFF
>TRBV7-6|NA|TRBJ2-7
CASSLATGATEQYF
>TRBV19|NA|TRBJ2-7
CASSGSGLSYEQYF
>TRBV18|NA|TRBJ2-3
CASSPPNLAGGRDTQYF
>TRBV27|NA|TRBJ1-2
CASSSGRSANYGYTF